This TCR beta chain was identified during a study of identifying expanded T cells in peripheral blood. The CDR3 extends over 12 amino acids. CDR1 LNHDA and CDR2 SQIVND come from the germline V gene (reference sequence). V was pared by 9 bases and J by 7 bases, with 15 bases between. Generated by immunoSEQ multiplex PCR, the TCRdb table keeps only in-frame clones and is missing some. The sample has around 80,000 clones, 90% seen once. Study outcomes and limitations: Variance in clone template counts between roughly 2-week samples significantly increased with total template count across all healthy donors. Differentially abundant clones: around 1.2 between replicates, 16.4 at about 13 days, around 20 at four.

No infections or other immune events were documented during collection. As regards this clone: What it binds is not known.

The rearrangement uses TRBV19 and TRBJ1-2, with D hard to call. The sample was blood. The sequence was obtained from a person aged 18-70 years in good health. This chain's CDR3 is CASRPPETGYTF. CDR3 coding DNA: TGTGCCAGCCGTCCCCCAGAGACTGGCTACACCTTC.